These 11 T cell receptor beta chains were sequenced from one sample in a study of blood T cell repertoires in COVID-19. TCRdb's copy holds only in-frame clones and misses some; the assay was immunoSEQ multiplex PCR. Here the sample spans 250,000 to 300,000 clones, roughly 87% being singletons. Specimen: peripheral blood. The source of these receptors is a woman between 50 and 59 years old who had recovered from COVID-19.

Many counts were recorded for this clone. This sequence joins TRBV7-3 and TRBJ2-2, with D perhaps matching TRBD1 (5 bases). Germline loops: CDR1 SGHTA, CDR2 FQGTGA. The CDR3 has 13 residues. Trimming pared 2 bases from V and 6 bases from J, leaving 7 bases between. The CDR3 region is CASSLGASGELFF. The CDR3 bases are TGTGCCAGCAGCTTAGGGGCGTCCGGGGAGCTGTTTTTT.

The gene calls are TRBV4-3 and TRBJ2-1; no firm D call. The germline CDR1 and CDR2 sequences are LGHNA and YSLEER. The CDR3 contains 17 residues. V shed 2 bases and J shed 0 bases, with 14 bases lying between them. DNA of the CDR3: TGCGCCAGCAGCCAATGGTTGGCAGACAACTCCTACAATGAGCAGTTCTTC. This codes for CASSQWLADNSYNEQFF.

The CDR3 nucleotides read TGTGCCAGCAGCTTAGGGCTGCATGCAGGCGCCGGGGCCAACGTCCTGACTTTC. Translating gives CASSLGLHAGAGANVLTF. The chain has TRBV7-8 and TRBJ2-6, with no clear D. V was pared by 1 base and J by 4 bases, with 17 bases between. This CDR3 is built from 18 residues. The germline gives CDR1 SGHVS, CDR2 FQNEAQ.

A remark on this clone: The same CDR3 also results from other DNA sequences found in this sample. The chain links TRBV15 to TRBJ1-5; TRBD1 might be the D (5 bases). The germline gives CDR1 LNHNV, CDR2 YYDKDF (reference sequence). This CDR3 is built from 14 residues. Trimming took 0 bases from V and 6 from J, leaving 9 bases between them. The CDR3 here is CATSRDRGSQPQHF. In DNA, the CDR3 is TGTGCCACCAGCAGAGATAGGGGCAGTCAGCCCCAGCATTTT.

The chain recombines TRBV12-5 with TRBJ2-7, with D possibly being TRBD2 (5 bases). CDR1 is LGHNT and CDR2 is FRNRAP in the germline V gene. This CDR3 is 14 amino acids long. V shed 6 bases and J shed 0 bases, with 12 bases lying between them. The CDR3 reads CASGKEGSSYEQYF. In nucleotides, the CDR3 is TGTGCTAGTGGAAAGGAAGGGAGCTCCTACGAGCAGTACTTC.

This clone was seen a single time. In DNA form, the CDR3 reads TGTGCCAGCAGCCAAGACTGGACTAGCGGGAGTTACAATGAGCAGTTCTTC. Translating it yields CASSQDWTSGSYNEQFF. The chain joins TRBV4-2 to TRBJ2-1; 13 nucleotides align to TRBD2. Germline V gene sequence: CDR1 LGHNA, CDR2 YNFKEQ. V was pared by 0 bases and J by 4 bases, with 3 bases of the junction left unmatched. This CDR3 region has 17 residues.

The chain has TRBV27 and TRBJ2-1, with 13 bases identical to TRBD2. The junction had 5 bases not matched to a gene; V was cut back by 6 bases and J by 9 bases. The CDR3 spans 14 residues. In germline, CDR1 is MNHEY, CDR2 SMNVEV (reference sequence). The CDR3: CASRLAGGWGEQFF. CDR3 coding DNA: TGTGCCAGCAGACTAGCGGGGGGGTGGGGTGAGCAGTTCTTC.

The chain links TRBV2 to TRBJ2-5; no reliable D call. CDR1 and CDR2 (germline): SNHLY, FYNNEI. This CDR3 spans 12 amino acids. The V gene lost 7 bases and the J gene lost 8 bases, with 14 bases spanning the gap. As DNA, the CDR3 is TGTGCCAGCAAAAACCCAAGTCTAACCCAGTACTTC. It specifies CASKNPSLTQYF.

The chain has TRBV7-2 and TRBJ2-3; D remains unclear. Germline V CDR1 and CDR2: SGHTA, FQGNSA. The CDR3 is 14 amino acids. Trimming took 2 bases from V and 2 from J, leaving 8 bases between them. CDR3 DNA sequence: TGTGCCAGCAGCTTACAGATCCACACAGATACGCAGTATTTT. Protein sequence: CASSLQIHTDTQYF. The complete variable domain, with remaining parts taken from reference TRBV7-2 and TRBJ2-3, reads GAGVSQSPSNKVTEKGKDVELRCDPISGHTALYWYRQSLGQGLEFLIYFQGNSAPDKSGLPSDRFSAERTGGSVSTLTIQRTQQEDSAVYLCASSLQIHTDTQYFGPGTRLTVL.

CDR3: CASSQGAGQGVYEQYF. CDR3 sequence (DNA): TGCGCCAGCAGCCAAGGGGCAGGACAGGGAGTCTACGAGCAGTACTTC. The rearrangement links TRBV4-3 to TRBJ2-7; 8 bases agree with TRBD1. Germline V gene sequence: CDR1 LGHNA, CDR2 YSLEER. V was clipped by 1 base and J by 3 bases; unmatched bases: 8. The CDR3 covers 16 residues.

The V call is TRBV11-2, the J call TRBJ2-5; TRBD1 matches 11 bases. The ends lost 5 bases at V and 5 bases at J; junction bases unmatched: 7. Germline assignment: CDR1 SGHAT and CDR2 FQNNGV. This CDR3 is built from 15 residues. As DNA, the CDR3 is TGTGCCAGCAGCGCGGGACAGGGGGTGGTGGAGACCCAGTACTTC. Translation: CASSAGQGVVETQYF. Full variable domain (outside the CDR3, taken from reference TRBV11-2 and TRBJ2-5): EAGVAQSPRYKIIEKRQSVAFWCNPISGHATLYWYQQILGQGPKLLIQFQNNGVVDDSQLPKDRFSAERLKGVDSTLKIQPAKLEDSAVYLCASSAGQGVVETQYFGPGTRLLVL.